This T cell receptor (beta chain) was retrieved from a study of beta chain features in type 1 diabetes. Study-level results: Type 1 diabetes patients had TCRB CDR3s that were shorter (moderately but significantly so) in all four CD4+ subsets. Type 1 diabetes patients showed fewer insertions and more deletions at VDJ junctions.

For this clone: What it binds is not known.

What was sequenced were expressed TCRB transcripts, since all of the isolated RNA had been reverse transcribed. Average reads for naive, central memory and regulatory T cell samples were roughly 3.4 million. TCRdb's table, derived via immunoSEQ multiplex PCR, lists solely in-frame clones and lacks some. The sample contains 250,000 to 300,000 clones, around 24% of which appear only once. The CDR3 sequence is 16 residues long. Germline V CDR1 and CDR2: SEHNR, FQNEAQ (reference sequence). Trimming cost V 3 bases and J 7 bases, with 19 bases left between them. Specimen: naive CD4+ T cells from blood. V usage is TRBV7-9 and J usage is TRBJ1-5; D unresolved. The TCR sequence derives from a woman between 25 and 40 years old with type 1 diabetes. CDR3 nucleotide sequence: TGTGCCAGCAGCTTTTCTTGGGGAGGGATTGGACAGCCCCAGCATTTT. Protein sequence: CASSFSWGGIGQPQHF. Based on the CDR3 plus reference TRBV7-9 and TRBJ1-5, the full variable domain is DTGVSQNPRHKITKRGQNVTFRCDPISEHNRLYWYRQTLGQGPEFLTYFQNEAQLEKSRLLSDRFSAERPKGSFSTLEIQRTEQGDSAMYLCASSFSWGGIGQPQHFGDGTRLSIL.